This section outlines one T cell receptor (beta chain) sequence together with its context. The data originate from a study of T cells expressing NK-cell markers. Study context: It was sorted CD3+CD56-NKG2C+, CD3+CD56+NKG2C- and CD3+CD56+NKG2C+ T cells that provided the TCR beta repertoires.

The cDNA for TCR beta came from 5'RACE template switching with UMIs. TCRdb reprocessed the 5' RACE reads and keeps a single row for each CDR3 protein, giving no DNA. Reported are some 440,000 distinct CDR3 sequences; the ten largest clones contain under 1.5%. The clonotype comes from a woman between 45 and 65 years old in good health. The material sequenced was blood T cells: a sorted CD56 or NKG2C T cell subset, CD4+ or CD8+ T cells, or bulk PBMC T cells (not recorded which).

CDR3 sequence: CASSFQGGPRANVLTF. The chain couples TRBV6-2 or TRBV6-3 to TRBJ2-6; without DNA, the TCRdb call of TRBD1 cannot be checked. This CDR3 spans 16 amino acids. The V gene's germline CDR1 is MNHEY and CDR2 SVGEGT.